This T cell receptor (beta chain) came from a study of cytomegalovirus exposure and HLA in healthy donors (dated by TCRdb to about 2017). Looking at the study overall: According to a later analysis, one platform produced both the 100 to 150 validation repertoires and the 666 repertoires of the first cohort. The study was designed to test whether signatures of past pathogen exposure could be identified by cataloging public T cell receptors. In addition to the first cohort of 666 subjects, a separate validation cohort of 120 different subjects was used. The study combined high-throughput TCR immunosequencing, statistical association of individual TCRs with disease status, and machine learning to predict cytomegalovirus infection status.

The library relied on the immunoSEQ multiplex PCR assay. Under the source paper's analysis protocol: To diagnose cytomegalovirus status from the catalog of TCR beta chain sequences, a statistical classification framework was built. The source is immuneACCESS, and TCRdb retained only in-frame sequences with V and J called. Part of the clones is not carried over; for the studies checked, unresolved V genes explain less than half of this, and the remainder is unexplained. From that table come the V and J calls and clone size; the DNA was used to work out D and trimming. The sample yields more than 300,000 clones; 75% to 90% were counted once. Jointly, the top ten make up around 0.8% of the sample. The investigation overall reported the following: Cytomegalovirus status was reported to be diagnosed by the classifier with high specificity and sensitivity in both the original and validation cohorts. The study gave a list of about 150 TCR beta chains associated with cytomegalovirus. According to the authors, the approach could potentially be generalized to other disease states and immunological phenotypes. A later analysis lacked HLA typing for the validation cohort, so it scored co-occurrence in that cohort across all 120 repertoires. While some public TCRs were present in many individuals, most TCR sequences turned up only very rarely across donors. In a later analysis, TCRs clustered in the first cohort were found to also tend to co-occur in the roughly 130 validation repertoires, with approximately 94% of cluster scores above 0. In vitro tests confirmed that a few of the cytomegalovirus-associated TCR beta chains recognize cytomegalovirus antigens.

To note about this clone: The clone's antigen remains unknown. Base qualities are missing; no much larger clone stands one base away.

The donors were included in the validation cohort of some 120 subjects, a group kept apart from the roughly 670-subject first cohort. CDR1 and CDR2, looked up from the germline V gene, are MDHEN and SYDVKM. Trimming accounts for 6 bases at V and 7 bases at J, while the number of junction bases matched to no gene is 9. There are 14 amino acids in the CDR3, from cysteine to phenylalanine inclusive. The DNA shown is the 42-base CDR3, in frame from base 1. The chain uses TRBV28 and TRBJ1-5, with 7 bases matching TRBD1. Sequenced: PBMCs. This sequence originates from a young woman in good health and CMV-seronegative. The CDR3 has the sequence CASRWDSARQPQHF. The DNA sequence follows: TGTGCCAGCAGGTGGGACAGTGCTCGCCAGCCCCAGCATTTT. This CDR3, with the reference TRBV28 and TRBJ1-5 proteins standing in past its ends, gives the full variable domain DVKVTQSSRYLVKRTGEKVFLECVQDMDHENMFWYRQDPGLGLRLIYFSYDVKMKEKGDIPEGYSVSREKKERFSLILESASTNQTSMYLCASRWDSARQPQHFGDGTRLSIL.